The entry below describes one T cell receptor (beta chain). Its antigen is as yet unknown. This specimen belongs to a study of blood T cells in healthy people across ages. In the study overall: Roughly one uniquely barcoded beta molecule per two T cells was captured.

Study conclusions and caveats: Greater diversity and more naive CD4+ cells were seen in long-lived donors than in aged donors.

A sample-barcoded 5' primer and a J-beta primer mix were used in a second PCR of roughly 7 to 11 cycles. TCRdb analysed the 5' RACE reads with MiXCR anew, one entry per CDR3 protein. The profile shows 550,000 to 700,000 distinct CDR3 sequences, 25% to 30% of them singletons. Germline V gene data show CDR1 as MRHNA and CDR2 as SNTAGT. The CDR3 extends over 14 amino acids. Trimming pared 9 bases from V and 0 bases from J, leaving 14 bases between. The genes are TRBV6-4 and TRBJ1-2, with no clear D. The receptor comes from a woman aged 70-85 years in good health. What was sequenced was blood. The CDR3 bases are TGTGCCAGACGAAGTAGCCTAGCTAACTATGGCTACACCTTC. It is translated as CARRSSLANYGYTF.